This TCR beta chain stems from a study of CD8+CD57+ T cells in acquired aplastic anemia. At the level of the study: Sorted CD4+ and CD8+ cells gave a mean 3.2 ug DNA, range about 0.19 to 27.4 ug. Study-level findings and limits: Shared by patients and controls, nearly 30 CD8+ CDR3s were abundant in patients. Patients versus controls showed no significant CD8+ Simpson's diversity difference.

CDR3 and TCR beta VDJ profiling relied on genomic DNA as the template. TCRdb reanalysed the reads using MiXCR and keeps one entry per CDR3 protein. The sample records 350,000 to 450,000 distinct CDR3 sequences, about 70% being singletons. The length of the CDR3 is 15 residues. Germline CDR1 SGHTA, CDR2 FQGNSA. V gave up 5 bases and J gave up 18 bases, with 26 bases separating them. This clonotype was recorded only once. Its specificity is unknown. This chain connects TRBV7-2 to TRBJ2-6; no reliable D call. What was sequenced was sorted CD4+, CD8+, or CD8+CD57+ T cells (not recorded which) from PBMCs. This TCR was recovered from a human donor in good health, serving as a control. The CDR3 coding sequence is TGTGCCAGCAGCCACGAACAGAGACTGATCTACGAGCAGACTTTC. Amino acids: CASSHEQRLIYEQTF.